The entry below describes one TCR beta chain. This record comes from a study of shared T cell receptors in the human thymus. Trimming cost V 0 bases and J 1 base; bases outside gene matches: 5. This CDR3 is 16 amino acids long. Germline values: CDR1 LGHNA, CDR2 YNFKEQ. Data came from immunoSEQ multiplex PCR; TCRdb stores just in-frame clones and leaves some out. The sample records roughly 700,000 clones, approximately 87% being singletons. This sample also belongs to another study, concerning human thymus T cells. That paper states: Corrective cardiac surgery supplied the resected thymus tissue. V and J gene usage appeared biased in thymic and blood repertoires. Unrelated individuals had highly overlapping thymic repertoires, as reported in related research.

The origin of this receptor is a boy younger than two with a congenital heart defect. The V and J genes are TRBV4-2 and TRBJ2-7; 8 nucleotides line up with TRBD2. Sequencing was performed on thymocytes. The CDR3 is CASSQDKTGGSYEQYF. The CDR3, as DNA: TGTGCCAGCAGCCAAGATAAAACGGGAGGGTCCTACGAGCAGTACTTC.